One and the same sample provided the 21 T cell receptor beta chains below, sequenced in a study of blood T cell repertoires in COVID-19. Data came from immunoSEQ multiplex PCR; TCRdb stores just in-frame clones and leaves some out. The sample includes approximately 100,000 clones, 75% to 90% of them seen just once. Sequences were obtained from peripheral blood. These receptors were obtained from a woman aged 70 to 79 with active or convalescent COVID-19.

The CDR3 here is CASSSNPGRLGAGELFF. The CDR3 DNA is TGTGCCAGCAGTTCGAACCCGGGACGACTAGGGGCCGGGGAGCTGTTTTTT. The chain recombines TRBV28 with TRBJ2-2; D perhaps matches TRBD2 (6 bases). Trimming took off 4 bases at V and 6 bases at J, with 21 bases between the two ends. This CDR3 is built from 17 residues. Germline V lookup: CDR1 MDHEN, CDR2 SYDVKM.

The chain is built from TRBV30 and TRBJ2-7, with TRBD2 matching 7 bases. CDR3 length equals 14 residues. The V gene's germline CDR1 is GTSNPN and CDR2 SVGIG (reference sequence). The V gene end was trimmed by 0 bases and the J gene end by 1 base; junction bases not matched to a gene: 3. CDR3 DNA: TGTGCCTGGAGTGTTCTCGGGGGGTCCTACGAGCAGTACTTC. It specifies CAWSVLGGSYEQYF.

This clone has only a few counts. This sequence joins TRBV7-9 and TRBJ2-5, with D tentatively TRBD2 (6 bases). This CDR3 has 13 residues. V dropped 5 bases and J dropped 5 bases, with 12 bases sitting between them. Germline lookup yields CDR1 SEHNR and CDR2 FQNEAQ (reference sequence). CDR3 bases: TGTGCCAGCAGCCGGGGGTCGGATGAGACCCAGTACTTC. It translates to CASSRGSDETQYF.

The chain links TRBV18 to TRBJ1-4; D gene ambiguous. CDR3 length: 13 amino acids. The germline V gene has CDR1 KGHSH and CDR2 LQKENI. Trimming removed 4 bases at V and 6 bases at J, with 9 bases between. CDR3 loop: CASSRSLDEKLFF. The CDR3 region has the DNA TGTGCCAGCTCACGCAGTTTGGATGAAAAACTGTTTTTT.

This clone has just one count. This chain's CDR3 is CASSTESNQPQHF. As DNA, the CDR3 is TGTGCCAGCAGCACAGAAAGCAATCAGCCCCAGCATTTT. The rearrangement joins TRBV7-9 to TRBJ1-5; D uncertain. The V gene's germline CDR1 is SEHNR and CDR2 FQNEAQ (reference sequence). V was pared by 5 bases and J by 1 base, with 6 bases between. The CDR3 is made up of 13 amino acids.

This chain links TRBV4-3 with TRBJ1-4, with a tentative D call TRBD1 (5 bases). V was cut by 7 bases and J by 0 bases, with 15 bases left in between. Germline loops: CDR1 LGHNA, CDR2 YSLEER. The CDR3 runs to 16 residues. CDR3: CASKLSTVATNEKLFF. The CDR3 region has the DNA TGCGCCAGCAAATTGTCGACAGTTGCAACTAATGAAAAACTGTTTTTT.

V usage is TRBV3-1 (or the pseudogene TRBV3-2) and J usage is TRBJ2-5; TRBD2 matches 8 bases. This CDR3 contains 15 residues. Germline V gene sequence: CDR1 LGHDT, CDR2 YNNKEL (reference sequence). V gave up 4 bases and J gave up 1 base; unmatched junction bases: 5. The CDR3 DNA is TGTGCCAGCAGCCCGAAGCGGGGGTCCCAAGAGACCCAGTACTTC. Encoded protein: CASSPKRGSQETQYF.

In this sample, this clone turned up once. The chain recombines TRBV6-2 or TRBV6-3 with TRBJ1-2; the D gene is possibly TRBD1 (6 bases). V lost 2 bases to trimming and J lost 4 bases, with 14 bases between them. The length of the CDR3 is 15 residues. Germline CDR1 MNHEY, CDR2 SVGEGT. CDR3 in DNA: TGTGCCAGCAGTTACAGGGCAGGGGCATCCTATGGCTACACCTTC. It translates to CASSYRAGASYGYTF.

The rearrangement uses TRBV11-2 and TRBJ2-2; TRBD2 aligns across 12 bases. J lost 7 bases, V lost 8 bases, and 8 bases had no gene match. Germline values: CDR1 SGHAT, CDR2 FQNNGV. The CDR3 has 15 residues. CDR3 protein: CASYQGLAGIGELFF. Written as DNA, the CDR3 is TGTGCCAGCTACCAGGGACTAGCGGGTATCGGGGAGCTGTTTTTT.

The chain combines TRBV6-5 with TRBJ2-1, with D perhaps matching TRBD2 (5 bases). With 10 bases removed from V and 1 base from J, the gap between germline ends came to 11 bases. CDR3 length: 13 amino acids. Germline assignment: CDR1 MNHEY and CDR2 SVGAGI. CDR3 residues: CATRRLSYNEQFF. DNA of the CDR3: TGTGCCACCCGGAGGCTTTCCTACAATGAGCAGTTCTTC.

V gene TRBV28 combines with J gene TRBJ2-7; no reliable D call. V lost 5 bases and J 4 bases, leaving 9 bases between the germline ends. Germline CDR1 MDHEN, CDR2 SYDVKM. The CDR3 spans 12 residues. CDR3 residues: CASSLPLYEQYF. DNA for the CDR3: TGTGCCAGCAGTCTCCCCCTTTACGAGCAGTACTTC. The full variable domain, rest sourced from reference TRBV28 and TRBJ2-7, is DVKVTQSSRYLVKRTGEKVFLECVQDMDHENMFWYRQDPGLGLRLIYFSYDVKMKEKGDIPEGYSVSREKKERFSLILESASTNQTSMYLCASSLPLYEQYFGPGTRLTVT.

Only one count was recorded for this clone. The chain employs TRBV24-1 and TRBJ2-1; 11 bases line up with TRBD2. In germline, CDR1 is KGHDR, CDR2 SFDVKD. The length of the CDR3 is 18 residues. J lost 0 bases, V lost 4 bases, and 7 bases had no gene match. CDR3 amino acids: CATSDPGLAESSYNEQFF. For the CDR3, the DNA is TGTGCCACCAGTGACCCGGGACTAGCGGAAAGCTCCTACAATGAGCAGTTCTTC.

DNA for the CDR3: TGTGCCAGCAGTTACTCGGGACTCGAGCGGATTCTCCAAGAGACCCAGTACTTC. This codes for CASSYSGLERILQETQYF. The chain carries TRBV6-2 or TRBV6-3 and TRBJ2-5; a weak D match, TRBD2 (6 bases). Per the germline V gene, CDR1 is MNHEY and CDR2 is SVGEGT. This CDR3 is 18 amino acids long. Trimming removed 0 bases at V and 1 base at J, with 18 bases between.

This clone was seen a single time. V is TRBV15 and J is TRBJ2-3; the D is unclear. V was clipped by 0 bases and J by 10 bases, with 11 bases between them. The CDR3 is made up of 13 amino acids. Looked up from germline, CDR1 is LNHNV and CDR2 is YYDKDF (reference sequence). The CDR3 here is CATSRDGEAAQYF. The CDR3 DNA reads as TGTGCCACCAGCAGAGATGGAGAGGCTGCGCAGTATTTT.

CDR3 nucleotides: TGTGCCAGCAGACCTGACACGATTCCCCATGAGCAGTTCTTC. It translates to CASRPDTIPHEQFF. This sequence joins TRBV28 and TRBJ2-1; no firm D call. V was clipped by 6 bases and J by 8 bases, with 17 bases between them. Germline V gene data show CDR1 as MDHEN and CDR2 as SYDVKM. The CDR3 is 14 amino acids. Using reference TRBV28 and TRBJ2-1 for the parts outside the CDR3, the full variable domain is DVKVTQSSRYLVKRTGEKVFLECVQDMDHENMFWYRQDPGLGLRLIYFSYDVKMKEKGDIPEGYSVSREKKERFSLILESASTNQTSMYLCASRPDTIPHEQFFGPGTRLTVL.

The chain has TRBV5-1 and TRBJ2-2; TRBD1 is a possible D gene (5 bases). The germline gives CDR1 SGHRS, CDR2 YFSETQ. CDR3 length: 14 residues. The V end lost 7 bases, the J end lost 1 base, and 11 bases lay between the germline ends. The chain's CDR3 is CASSYGQNTGELFF. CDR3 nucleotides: TGCGCCAGCTCATACGGACAGAACACCGGGGAGCTGTTTTTT.

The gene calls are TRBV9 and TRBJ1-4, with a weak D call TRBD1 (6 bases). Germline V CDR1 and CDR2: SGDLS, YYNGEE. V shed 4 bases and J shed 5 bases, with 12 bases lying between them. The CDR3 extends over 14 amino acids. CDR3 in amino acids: CASSRDTINEKLFF. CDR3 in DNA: TGTGCCAGCAGCCGGGACACAATAAATGAAAAACTGTTTTTT.

This CDR3 reads CASNRDRASSGYTF. The CDR3 nucleotides are TGTGCCAGCAACCGGGACAGGGCTTCGAGTGGCTACACCTTC. The chain carries TRBV27 and TRBJ1-2, with TRBD1 matching over 9 bases. Per the germline V gene, CDR1 is MNHEY and CDR2 is SMNVEV (reference sequence). Germline trimming cut 7 bases from V and 7 bases from J; bases unmatched to any gene: 10. CDR3 length equals 14 residues.

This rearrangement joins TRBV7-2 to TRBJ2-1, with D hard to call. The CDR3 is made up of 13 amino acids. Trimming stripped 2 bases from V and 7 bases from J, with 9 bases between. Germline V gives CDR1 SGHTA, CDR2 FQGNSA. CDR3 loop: CASSLYTRNEQFF. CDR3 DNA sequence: TGTGCCAGCAGCTTATATACCCGGAATGAGCAGTTCTTC. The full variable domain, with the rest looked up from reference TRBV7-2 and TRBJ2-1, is GAGVSQSPSNKVTEKGKDVELRCDPISGHTALYWYRQSLGQGLEFLIYFQGNSAPDKSGLPSDRFSAERTGGSVSTLTIQRTQQEDSAVYLCASSLYTRNEQFFGPGTRLTVL.

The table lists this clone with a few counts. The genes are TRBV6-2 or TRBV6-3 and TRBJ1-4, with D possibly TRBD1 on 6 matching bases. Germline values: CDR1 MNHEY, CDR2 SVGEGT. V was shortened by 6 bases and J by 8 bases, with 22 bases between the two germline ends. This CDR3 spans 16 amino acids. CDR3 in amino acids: CASSPHRTGTREKLFF. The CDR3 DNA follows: TGTGCCAGCAGCCCTCACCGAACAGGGACGAGAGAAAAACTGTTTTTT.

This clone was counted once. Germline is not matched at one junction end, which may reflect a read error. CDR3 amino acids: CASSWGQRDMRHF. CDR3 bases: TGTGCCAGCAGCTGGGGACAGCGTGACATGCGTCACTTC. The V gene is TRBV7-2, the J gene TRBJ2-7; 7 bases line up with TRBD1. The CDR3 loop spans 13 amino acids. Per the germline V gene, CDR1 is SGHTA and CDR2 is FQGNSA.